Below, 28 T cell receptor beta chains from the same sample are listed, as sequenced in a study of metastatic and nonmetastatic thyroid tumors. Using MiXCR, TCRdb reanalyzed the PCR reads. The table lists 6,000 to 6,500 clones, about 31% of them singletons. Treatment of any kind had been given to no patient before thyroid surgery. Sequencing input: adjacent normal tissue. The source of these receptors is a female donor with papillary thyroid cancer or a benign thyroid nodule (not recorded which). Some clones in this sample may be carry-over from other donors' samples.

The rearrangement joins TRBV19 to TRBJ2-2; the D gene could be TRBD1 or TRBD2 (7 bases each). In germline, CDR1 is LNHDA, CDR2 SQIVND (reference sequence). The CDR3 contains 15 residues. The V and J ends lost 6 bases and 5 bases respectively, with 16 bases between them. The CDR3 loop is CASRETGRGTGELFF. CDR3 DNA sequence: TGTGCCAGTAGAGAGACAGGGAGGGGGACCGGGGAGCTGTTTTTT.

In its sample, this clone ranks as medium-sized. The chain is built from TRBV6-1 and TRBJ2-1; TRBD2 agrees at 13 bases. CDR3 length: 15 residues. In germline, CDR1 is MNHNS, CDR2 SASEGT. V was pared by 4 bases and J by 4 bases, with 1 base of the junction left unmatched. CDR3 amino acids: CASSGLAGGYNEQFF. The CDR3 region has the DNA TGTGCCAGCAGTGGACTAGCGGGGGGATACAATGAGCAGTTCTTC.

The V call is TRBV28, the J call TRBJ1-3, with D unresolved. In germline, CDR1 is MDHEN, CDR2 SYDVKM. V dropped 3 bases and J dropped 0 bases, with 12 bases sitting between them. This CDR3 is 16 amino acids long. CDR3 loop: CASSFPRRSSGNTIYF. The CDR3, as DNA: TGTGCCAGCAGTTTCCCGCGGCGGAGCTCTGGAAACACCATATATTTT.

By share of the sample, this clone is medium-sized. The chain joins TRBV20-1 to TRBJ1-4; D may be TRBD1 (5 bases). With 0 bases removed from V and 3 bases from J, the gap between germline ends came to 11 bases. This CDR3 comprises 15 residues. Germline CDR1 DFQATT, CDR2 SNEGSKA (reference sequence). The CDR3 DNA reads as TGCAGTGCTAGAGATCACCGGGGGTCTAATGAAAAACTGTTTTTT. It codes for CSARDHRGSNEKLFF.

This sequence joins TRBV30 and TRBJ2-7, with a tentative D call TRBD1 (5 bases). Trimming pared 2 bases from V and 5 bases from J, leaving 16 bases between. This CDR3 spans 14 amino acids. The germline gives CDR1 GTSNPN, CDR2 SVGIG (reference sequence). As DNA, the CDR3 is TGTGCCTGGAGTAAAACGGACAATGTCCACGAGCAGTACTTC. Translating it yields CAWSKTDNVHEQYF.

The genes are TRBV2 and TRBJ1-1; the D gene is possibly TRBD1 (6 bases). Trimming shortened V by 7 bases and J by 3 bases, and 18 bases separated the two germline ends. There are 15 residues in the CDR3. The germline CDR1 and CDR2 sequences are SNHLY and FYNNEI. The CDR3 DNA follows: TGTGCCAGCACCGAAGGGGGGGCGGGCGACACTGAAGCTTTCTTT. It yields the protein CASTEGGAGDTEAFF.

The sample holds a few counts of this clone. The V gene is TRBV19, the J gene TRBJ2-5; the D gene is possibly TRBD2 (6 bases). The CDR3 contains 14 residues. Looked up from germline, CDR1 is LNHDA and CDR2 is SQIVND (reference sequence). V was clipped by 5 bases and J by 3 bases, with 13 bases between them. The CDR3 spells CASSRGLLKETQYF. CDR3 sequence (DNA): TGTGCCAGTAGTCGGGGACTTTTGAAAGAGACCCAGTACTTC.

This clone was recorded a few times. V and J are TRBV6-2 or TRBV6-3 and TRBJ2-1; no clear D. The germline V gene has CDR1 MNHEY and CDR2 SVGEGT. This CDR3 has 16 residues. V lost 4 bases to trimming and J lost 2 bases, with 15 bases between them. The CDR3 here is CASSWRGPLTYNEQFF. CDR3 nucleotide sequence: TGTGCCAGCAGTTGGCGCGGACCTCTTACCTACAATGAGCAGTTCTTC.

V and J are TRBV30 and TRBJ2-7; D is ambiguous. CDR3 size: 12 residues. The germline CDR1 and CDR2 sequences are GTSNPN and SVGIG (reference sequence). Trimming shortened V by 2 bases and J by 6 bases, and 11 bases separated the two germline ends. This CDR3 is CAWSLTGGEQYF. CDR3 DNA: TGTGCCTGGAGTTTAACGGGTGGCGAGCAGTACTTC.

This chain joins TRBV11-2 and TRBJ2-7; the D is unclear. Trimming took off 4 bases at V and 7 bases at J, with 14 bases between the two ends. The CDR3 contains 13 residues. Germline-derived CDR1 and CDR2 are SGHAT and FQNNGV. Here the CDR3 reads CASSSSSVGEQYF. In DNA form, the CDR3 reads TGTGCCAGCAGCTCATCAAGCGTGGGGGAGCAGTACTTC.

The V gene is TRBV20-1, the J gene TRBJ2-1; 7 positions agree with TRBD2. J lost 7 bases, V lost 2 bases, and 17 bases had no gene match. CDR3 length: 17 residues. Looked up from germline, CDR1 is DFQATT and CDR2 is SNEGSKA (reference sequence). CDR3 in DNA: TGCAGTGCTAGATTGTGGGGGAGGGAAAAGGGGCTTAATGAGCAGTTCTTC. This encodes CSARLWGREKGLNEQFF.

This clone was detected only a few times. The chain couples TRBV6-6 to TRBJ2-7; 8 nucleotides agree with TRBD1. The junction had 7 bases not matched to a gene; V was cut back by 1 base and J by 5 bases. CDR1 is MNHNY and CDR2 is SVGAGI in the germline V gene (reference sequence). The CDR3 is made up of 15 amino acids. CDR3 sequence: CASSYYSGGKNEQYF. The CDR3 region has the DNA TGTGCCAGCAGTTACTATTCAGGGGGCAAGAACGAGCAGTACTTC.

There are a few counts of this clone. The V call is TRBV19, the J call TRBJ2-1; 11 nucleotides match TRBD2. The CDR3 length is 14 residues. Per the germline V gene, CDR1 is LNHDA and CDR2 is SQIVND (reference sequence). The J segment lost 5 bases and the V segment lost 4 bases, leaving 1 base of the junction unmatched. CDR3 region: CASSRLAGNNEQFF. The CDR3 DNA reads as TGTGCCAGTAGTAGACTAGCGGGGAACAATGAGCAGTTCTTC.

The chain carries TRBV20-1 and TRBJ1-2; TRBD1 matches 7 bases. Unmatched junction bases numbered 9, after V lost 3 bases and J lost 5 bases. The CDR3 sequence is 14 residues long. Germline V gene lookup returns CDR1 DFQATT and CDR2 SNEGSKA (reference sequence). CDR3 coding DNA: TGCAGTGCTAGCCCCGACAGGGAGGAGTATGGCTACACCTTC. Protein sequence: CSASPDREEYGYTF.

V and J are TRBV11-2 and TRBJ2-1; 9 bases are a match to TRBD1. The V gene end was trimmed by 5 bases and the J gene end by 8 bases; junction bases not matched to a gene: 13. The CDR3 extends over 16 amino acids. Germline V lookup: CDR1 SGHAT, CDR2 FQNNGV. In DNA form, the CDR3 reads TGTGCCAGCAGCCCGAACCGGGACAGGGTAGGCGATGAGCAGTTCTTC. Protein product: CASSPNRDRVGDEQFF.

This clone was detected a few times. Mismatch with germline at one junction end may stem from a read error. The rearrangement joins TRBV2 to TRBJ2-7, with D uncertain. Germline-derived CDR1 and CDR2 are SNHLY and FYNNEI. The CDR3 is 14 amino acids. CDR3: CASSEDLGTYGQYF. The CDR3 nucleotides are TGTGCCAGCAGTGAAGATCTGGGAACCTACGGGCAGTACTTC. Full variable domain (rest looked up from reference TRBV2 and TRBJ2-7): EPEVTQTPSHQVTQMGQEVILRCVPISNHLYFYWYRQILGQKVEFLVSFYNNEISEKSEIFDDQFSVERPDGSNFTLKIRSTKLEDSAMYFCASSEDLGTYGQYFGPGTRLTVT.

This clone was recorded only once. CDR3 residues: CASSTGQGRYGYTF. CDR3 sequence (DNA): TGTGCCAGCAGCACCGGACAGGGGCGCTATGGCTACACCTTC. The rearrangement joins TRBV7-9 to TRBJ1-2, with 9 bases fitting TRBD1. The CDR3 runs 14 residues. V was pared by 5 bases and J by 4 bases, with 5 bases of the junction left unmatched. CDR1 is SEHNR, CDR2 FQNEAQ, per germline (reference sequence).

Note on this clone: The junction does not match germline at one end; this may be a read error. This chain uses TRBV11-2 with TRBJ1-1; D possibly corresponds to TRBD1 (6 bases). Germline V gene sequence: CDR1 SGHAT, CDR2 FQNNGV. This CDR3 is 14 amino acids long. CDR3 sequence (DNA): TGTGCCAGCAGTTTTGGACAGATGATCACTGAAGCGCTCTTT. Protein: CASSFGQMITEALF.

The chain combines TRBV19 with TRBJ2-2, with D unresolved. CDR1 and CDR2 from the germline V gene are LNHDA and SQIVND (reference sequence). This CDR3 has 17 amino acids. Trimming shortened V by 5 bases and J by 6 bases, and 22 bases separated the two germline ends. The CDR3 loop reads CASSPRRELVVPGELFF. CDR3 DNA sequence: TGTGCCAGTAGTCCACGTCGCGAGCTAGTTGTCCCCGGGGAGCTGTTTTTT.

A few counts support this clone. In DNA form, the CDR3 reads TGTGCCAGCAGCCCTGGGGGAGGGAGTTACGAGCAGTACGTC. Protein: CASSPGGGSYEQYV. The gene calls are TRBV11-3 and TRBJ2-7; 7 bases map to TRBD2. The V gene end was trimmed by 5 bases and the J gene end by 4 bases; junction bases not matched to a gene: 8. The CDR3 covers 14 residues. Germline V gene data show CDR1 as SGHNT and CDR2 as YENEEA.

The count of this clone is one. The chain employs TRBV20-1 and TRBJ1-2; D is undetermined. The CDR3 runs to 13 residues. Per germline, CDR1 DFQATT and CDR2 SNEGSKA (reference sequence). V lost 6 bases and J 0 bases, leaving 11 bases between the germline ends. Here the CDR3 reads CSALSGTNYGYTF. CDR3 sequence (DNA): TGCAGTGCCCTCTCGGGGACTAACTATGGCTACACCTTC.

The sample holds a few counts of this clone. The rearrangement joins TRBV6-1 to TRBJ1-3, with D hard to call. This CDR3 spans 13 amino acids. Germline V CDR1 and CDR2: MNHNS, SASEGT. V lost 4 bases and J 2 bases, leaving 6 bases between the germline ends. The CDR3 reads CASSVVTGNTIYF. The CDR3 DNA reads TGTGCCAGCAGTGTTGTTACTGGAAACACCATATATTTT.

The chain combines TRBV28 with TRBJ1-1; 9 bases fit TRBD1. Germline V gene lookup returns CDR1 MDHEN and CDR2 SYDVKM. After removal of 6 bases from V and 5 bases from J, the junction contained 10 bases not matched to a gene. This CDR3 region has 15 residues. CDR3 DNA sequence: TGTGCCAGCAGCTACAGGGGGCGGCAAGGAACTGAAGCTTTCTTT. It yields the protein CASSYRGRQGTEAFF.

In its sample, this clone ranks as large. The chain recombines TRBV6-5 with TRBJ2-2, with D unclear. There are 13 residues in the CDR3. Germline V lookup: CDR1 MNHEY, CDR2 SVGAGI. The V gene lost 1 base and the J gene lost 8 bases, with 8 bases spanning the gap. CDR3 bases: TGTGCCAGCAGTTACTTCAGTGCAGGGGAGCTGTTTTTT. Encoded protein: CASSYFSAGELFF.

This clone showed up just a few times. The gene calls are TRBV28 and TRBJ2-7; the D gene is possibly TRBD1 (6 bases). The CDR3 sequence is 14 residues long. Trimming shortened V by 2 bases and J by 4 bases, and 12 bases separated the two germline ends. Germline V lookup: CDR1 MDHEN, CDR2 SYDVKM. The CDR3 region is CASSLVGALYEQYF. For the CDR3, the DNA is TGTGCCAGCAGTTTAGTGGGGGCTTTGTACGAGCAGTACTTC.

The V gene is TRBV7-8, the J gene TRBJ2-7; D tentatively reads TRBD1 or TRBD2 (5 bases each). Trimming left V 1 base short and J 3 bases short, with 7 bases between. Per germline, CDR1 SGHVS and CDR2 FQNEAQ. The CDR3 contains 13 residues. The CDR3 loop reads CASSLGGYYEQYV. The CDR3 region has the DNA TGTGCCAGCAGCTTAGGGGGGTACTACGAGCAGTACGTC.

This clone counts as medium-sized (0.01 to 0.1%). The genes are TRBV28 and TRBJ1-5, with D possibly TRBD1 on 5 matching bases. The V gene lost 7 bases and the J gene lost 7 bases, with 14 bases spanning the gap. The CDR3 has 13 residues. From germline, CDR1 is MDHEN and CDR2 SYDVKM. CDR3 DNA sequence: TGTGCCAGCACCACGGGGGGTTACCAGCCCCAGCATTTT. Translated: CASTTGGYQPQHF.

The chain recombines TRBV6-1 with TRBJ1-5; possible D gene TRBD1, 5 bases. This CDR3 region has 16 residues. Germline CDR1 and CDR2: MNHNS and SASEGT. Trimming removed 4 bases from V and 7 bases from J, with 20 bases in between. The CDR3 coding sequence is TGTGCCAGCAGTGTTCGGAAAGGGCAGGGAAGGCAGCCCCAGCATTTT. Translated, it gives CASSVRKGQGRQPQHF.